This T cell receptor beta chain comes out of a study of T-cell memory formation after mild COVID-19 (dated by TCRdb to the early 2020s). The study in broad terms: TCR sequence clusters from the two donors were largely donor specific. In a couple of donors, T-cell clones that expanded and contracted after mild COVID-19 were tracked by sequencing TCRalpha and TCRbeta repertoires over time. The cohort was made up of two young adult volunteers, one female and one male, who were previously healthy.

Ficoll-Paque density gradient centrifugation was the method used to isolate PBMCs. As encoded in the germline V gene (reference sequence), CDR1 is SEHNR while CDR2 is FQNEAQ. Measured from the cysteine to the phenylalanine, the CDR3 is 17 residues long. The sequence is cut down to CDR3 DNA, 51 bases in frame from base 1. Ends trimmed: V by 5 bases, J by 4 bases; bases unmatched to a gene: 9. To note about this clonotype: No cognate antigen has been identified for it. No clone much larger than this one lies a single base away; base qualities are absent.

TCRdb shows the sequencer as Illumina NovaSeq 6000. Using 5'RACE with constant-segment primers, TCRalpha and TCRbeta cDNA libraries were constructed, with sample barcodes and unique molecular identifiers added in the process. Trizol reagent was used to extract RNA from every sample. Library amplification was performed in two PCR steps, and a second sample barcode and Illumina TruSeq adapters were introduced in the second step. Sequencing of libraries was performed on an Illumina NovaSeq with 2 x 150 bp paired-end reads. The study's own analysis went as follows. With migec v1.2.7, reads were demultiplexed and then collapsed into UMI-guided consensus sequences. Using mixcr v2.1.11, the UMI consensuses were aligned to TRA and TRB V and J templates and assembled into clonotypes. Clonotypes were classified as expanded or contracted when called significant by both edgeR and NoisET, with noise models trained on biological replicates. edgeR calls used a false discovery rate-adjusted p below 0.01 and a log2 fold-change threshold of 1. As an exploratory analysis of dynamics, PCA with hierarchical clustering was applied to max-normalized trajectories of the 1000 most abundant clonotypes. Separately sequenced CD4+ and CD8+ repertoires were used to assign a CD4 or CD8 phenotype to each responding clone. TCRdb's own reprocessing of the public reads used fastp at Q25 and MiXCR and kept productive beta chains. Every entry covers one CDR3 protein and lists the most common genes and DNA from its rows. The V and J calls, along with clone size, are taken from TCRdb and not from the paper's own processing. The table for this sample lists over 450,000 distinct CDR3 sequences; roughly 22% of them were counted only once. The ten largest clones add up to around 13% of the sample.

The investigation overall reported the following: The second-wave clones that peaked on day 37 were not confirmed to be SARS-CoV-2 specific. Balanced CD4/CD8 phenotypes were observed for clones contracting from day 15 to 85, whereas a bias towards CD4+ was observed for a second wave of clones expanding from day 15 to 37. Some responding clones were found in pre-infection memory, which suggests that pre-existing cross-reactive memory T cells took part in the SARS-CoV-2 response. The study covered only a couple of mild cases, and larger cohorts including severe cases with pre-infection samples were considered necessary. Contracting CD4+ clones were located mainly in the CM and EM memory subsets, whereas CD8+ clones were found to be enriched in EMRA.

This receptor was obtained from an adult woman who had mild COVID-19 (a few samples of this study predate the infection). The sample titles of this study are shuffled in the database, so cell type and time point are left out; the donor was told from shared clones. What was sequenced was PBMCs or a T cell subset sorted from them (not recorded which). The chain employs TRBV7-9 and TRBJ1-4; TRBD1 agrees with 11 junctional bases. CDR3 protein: CASSPTGTGGGNEKLFF. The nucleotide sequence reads TGTGCCAGCAGCCCAACCGGGACAGGGGGGGGTAATGAAAAACTGTTTTTT.